This TCR beta chain was sequenced for a study of T cell repertoires in cytomegalovirus infection. Background on the study: Public TCR beta signatures provided an indication of both CMV infection and a matching HLA type. Study-wide results and limits: HLA-C-restricted CMV-specific TCR beta clonotypes were dominant in the ex vivo response. Cumulative frequency of public TCR beta families picked out carriers of CMV plus the relevant HLA.

Note on this clonotype: Antigen: not known.

This CDR3 is built from 15 residues. Losses at the gene ends were 4 bases for V and 7 bases for J; bases not matched to a gene: 9. A single record per CDR3 protein comes from TCRdb applying MiXCR to the reads. The repertoire holds 450,000 to 650,000 distinct CDR3 sequences, more than 25% seen once, with 13% in the top ten. The source material was PBMCs. The chain links TRBV12-3 or TRBV12-4 to TRBJ2-1, with TRBD2 matching 8 bases. The sequence was obtained from a human donor in good health (CMV status not recorded). Some clones in this sample may be carry-over from other donors' samples. CDR3: CASSSLSGRGNEQFF. CDR3 nucleotides: TGTGCCAGCAGTTCTCTGAGCGGGAGAGGGAATGAGCAGTTCTTC.